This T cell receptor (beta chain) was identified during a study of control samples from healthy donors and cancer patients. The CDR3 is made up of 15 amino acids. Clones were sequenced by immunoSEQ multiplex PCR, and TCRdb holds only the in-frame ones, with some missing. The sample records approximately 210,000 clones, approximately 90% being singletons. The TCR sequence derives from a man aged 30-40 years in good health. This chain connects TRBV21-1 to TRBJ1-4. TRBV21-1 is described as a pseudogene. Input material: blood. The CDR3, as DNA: TGTGCCAGCAGCAAAGCGAGGAAATGTTTGGAAAAACTGTTTTTT. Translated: CASSKARKCLEKLFF.